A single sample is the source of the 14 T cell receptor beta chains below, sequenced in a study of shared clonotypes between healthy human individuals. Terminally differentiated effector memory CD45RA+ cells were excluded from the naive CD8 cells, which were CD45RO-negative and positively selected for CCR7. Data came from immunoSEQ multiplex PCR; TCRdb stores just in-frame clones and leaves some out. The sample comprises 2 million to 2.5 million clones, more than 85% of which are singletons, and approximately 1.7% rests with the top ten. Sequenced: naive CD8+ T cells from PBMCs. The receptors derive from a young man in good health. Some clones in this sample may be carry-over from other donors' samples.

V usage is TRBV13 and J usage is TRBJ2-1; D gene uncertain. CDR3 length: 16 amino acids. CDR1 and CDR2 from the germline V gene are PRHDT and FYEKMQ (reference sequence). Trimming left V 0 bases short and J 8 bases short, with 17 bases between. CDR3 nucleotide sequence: TGTGCCAGCAGCTTAGGCCGAAGCGTAACACGGGATGAGCAGTTCTTC. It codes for CASSLGRSVTRDEQFF.

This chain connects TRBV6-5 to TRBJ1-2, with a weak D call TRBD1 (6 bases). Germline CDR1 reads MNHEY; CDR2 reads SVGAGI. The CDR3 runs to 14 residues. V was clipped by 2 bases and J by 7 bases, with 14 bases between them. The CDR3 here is CASSYPGRGIGYTF. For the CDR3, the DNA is TGTGCCAGCAGTTACCCGGGCAGGGGCATTGGCTACACCTTC.

The CDR3 is CSETSGLAGPEAFF. The CDR3 DNA reads as TGCAGCGAGACCTCAGGGTTGGCGGGGCCTGAAGCTTTCTTT. The chain carries TRBV29-1 and TRBJ1-1; a possible D gene is TRBD1 (5 bases). This CDR3 has 14 amino acids. Germline V gene lookup returns CDR1 SQVTM and CDR2 ANQGSEA. Trimming took off 7 bases at V and 6 bases at J, with 21 bases between the two ends.

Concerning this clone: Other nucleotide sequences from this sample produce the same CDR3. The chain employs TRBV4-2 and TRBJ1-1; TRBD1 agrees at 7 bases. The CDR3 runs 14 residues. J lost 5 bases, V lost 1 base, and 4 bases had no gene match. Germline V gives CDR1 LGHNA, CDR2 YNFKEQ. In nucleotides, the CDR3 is TGTGCCAGCAGCCAAGGACAGGGCGGGACTGAAGCTTTCTTT. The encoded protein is CASSQGQGGTEAFF.

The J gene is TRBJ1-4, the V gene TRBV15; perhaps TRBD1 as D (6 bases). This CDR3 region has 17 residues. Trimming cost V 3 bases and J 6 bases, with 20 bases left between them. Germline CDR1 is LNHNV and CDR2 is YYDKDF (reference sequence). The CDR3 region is CATSSLPGAERDEKLFF. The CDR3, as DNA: TGTGCCACCAGCAGCTTACCAGGGGCGGAACGGGATGAAAAACTGTTTTTT.

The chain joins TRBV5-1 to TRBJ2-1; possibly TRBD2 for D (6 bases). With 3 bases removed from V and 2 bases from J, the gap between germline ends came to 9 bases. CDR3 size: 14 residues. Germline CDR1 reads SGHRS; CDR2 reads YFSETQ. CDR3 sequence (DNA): TGCGCCAGCAGCTACCGACTAGCCTACAATGAGCAGTTCTTC. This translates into CASSYRLAYNEQFF.

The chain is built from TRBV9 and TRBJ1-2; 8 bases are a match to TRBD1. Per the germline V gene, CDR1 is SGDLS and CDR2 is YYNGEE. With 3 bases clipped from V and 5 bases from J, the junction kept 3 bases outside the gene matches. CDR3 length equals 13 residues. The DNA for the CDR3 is TGTGCCAGCAGCGAGGGACAGGTTTATGGCTACACCTTC. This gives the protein CASSEGQVYGYTF.

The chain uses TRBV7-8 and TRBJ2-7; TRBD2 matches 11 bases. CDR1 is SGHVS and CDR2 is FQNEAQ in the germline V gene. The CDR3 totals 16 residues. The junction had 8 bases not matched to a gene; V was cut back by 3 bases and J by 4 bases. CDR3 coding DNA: TGTGCCAGCAGCTTGTTCGCATTAGCGGGAGGGTACGAGCAGTACTTC. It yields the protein CASSLFALAGGYEQYF.

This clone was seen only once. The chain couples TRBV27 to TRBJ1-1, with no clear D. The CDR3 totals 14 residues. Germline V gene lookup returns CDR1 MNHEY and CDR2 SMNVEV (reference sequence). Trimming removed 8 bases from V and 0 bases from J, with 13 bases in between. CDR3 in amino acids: CASGGAGMNTEAFF. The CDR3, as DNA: TGTGCCAGCGGCGGAGCGGGGATGAACACTGAAGCTTTCTTT.

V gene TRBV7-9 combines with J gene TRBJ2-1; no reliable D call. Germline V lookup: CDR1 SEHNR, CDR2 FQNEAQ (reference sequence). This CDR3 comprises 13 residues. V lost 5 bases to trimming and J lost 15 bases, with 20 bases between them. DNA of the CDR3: TGTGCCAGCAGCCGGATGCTGGCACCTTCCCCGTTCTTC. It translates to CASSRMLAPSPFF. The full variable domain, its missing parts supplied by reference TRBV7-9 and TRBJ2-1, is DTGVSQNPRHKITKRGQNVTFRCDPISEHNRLYWYRQTLGQGPEFLTYFQNEAQLEKSRLLSDRFSAERPKGSFSTLEIQRTEQGDSAMYLCASSRMLAPSPFFGPGTRLTVL.

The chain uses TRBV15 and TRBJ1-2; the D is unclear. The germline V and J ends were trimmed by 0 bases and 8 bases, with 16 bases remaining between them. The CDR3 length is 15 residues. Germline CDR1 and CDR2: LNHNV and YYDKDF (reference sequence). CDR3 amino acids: CATSRDSRTREGYTF. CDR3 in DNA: TGTGCCACCAGCAGAGATTCCCGGACTCGGGAAGGCTACACCTTC.

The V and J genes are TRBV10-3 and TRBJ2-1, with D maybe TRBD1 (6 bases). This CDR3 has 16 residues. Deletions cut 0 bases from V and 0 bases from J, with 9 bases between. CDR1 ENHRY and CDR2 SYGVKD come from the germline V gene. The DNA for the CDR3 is TGTGCCATCAGTGAGTCAGGACAGAGCTCCTACAATGAGCAGTTCTTC. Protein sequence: CAISESGQSSYNEQFF.

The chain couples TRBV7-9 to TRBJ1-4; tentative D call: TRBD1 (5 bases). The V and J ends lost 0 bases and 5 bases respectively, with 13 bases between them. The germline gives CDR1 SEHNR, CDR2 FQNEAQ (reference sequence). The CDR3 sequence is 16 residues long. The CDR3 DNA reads TGTGCCAGCAGCTTAGCGGAAGGGGCTGTAAATGAAAAACTGTTTTTT. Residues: CASSLAEGAVNEKLFF.

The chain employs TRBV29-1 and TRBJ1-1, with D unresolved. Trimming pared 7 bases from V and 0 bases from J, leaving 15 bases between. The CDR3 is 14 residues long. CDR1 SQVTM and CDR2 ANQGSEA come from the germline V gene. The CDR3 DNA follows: TGCAGCGCATCAGACGGGGTAATGAACACTGAAGCTTTCTTT. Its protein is CSASDGVMNTEAFF.